What follows are 31 T cell receptor beta chains derived from one specimen sequenced in a study of T cell responses to AZD1222 COVID-19 vaccine listed by TCRdb under 2021. The sample's time point label, decoded: baseline before first vaccination. According to the study, the label for this sample's treatment or condition signals: meningococcal conjugate vaccine given as trial control. The method behind the library was the immunoSEQ multiplex PCR assay. The table comes from immuneACCESS by way of TCRdb, which keeps in-frame sequences with V and J called. Part of the clones is missing from these tables; in studies checked, under half for an unresolved V gene and the rest for unknown reasons. For this sample there are some 200,000 clones; around 93% appear just once. The ten largest account for around 1% of the sample. Sequences were derived from peripheral blood, sampled on day 0 of MenACWY control vaccination. These receptor sequences come from an adult in good health.

This rearrangement joins TRBV29-1 to TRBJ2-6; no reliable D call. CDR3 length equals 13 residues. V was trimmed by 4 bases and J by 4 bases, leaving 8 bases between them. Germline V gene lookup returns CDR1 SQVTM and CDR2 ANQGSEA. The CDR3 spells CSVADLGANVLTF. CDR3 DNA: TGCAGCGTTGCAGACCTAGGGGCCAACGTCCTGACTTTC.

V is TRBV7-2 and J is TRBJ1-1, with D unclear. The V end lost 1 base, the J end lost 1 base, and 10 bases lay between the germline ends. Germline CDR1 SGHTA, CDR2 FQGNSA. This CDR3 is built from 15 residues. CDR3 sequence reads: CASSLGGLANTEAFF. The CDR3 nucleotides are TGTGCCAGCAGCTTAGGCGGATTAGCGAACACTGAAGCTTTCTTT.

This chain joins TRBV5-4 and TRBJ1-1; D not resolved. This CDR3 has 14 amino acids. Trimming took off 0 bases at V and 0 bases at J, with 6 bases between the two ends. Germline V CDR1 and CDR2: SGHNT, YYREEE (reference sequence). The CDR3, as DNA: TGTGCCAGCAGCTTGGGACTGTTGAACACTGAAGCTTTCTTT. Its translation is CASSLGLLNTEAFF.

The chain combines TRBV6-2 or TRBV6-3 with TRBJ1-2; 7 bases line up with TRBD1. The V segment lost 4 bases and the J segment 7 bases; nucleotides outside the gene matches: 21. This CDR3 is built from 18 residues. Germline CDR1 is MNHEY and CDR2 is SVGEGT. The DNA for the CDR3 is TGTGCCAGCAGTTCCCCCGGGACAAGGATTCCTCCAGGGGGTGGCTACACCTTC. It is translated as CASSSPGTRIPPGGGYTF.

This sequence joins TRBV4-1 and TRBJ2-2; D possibly corresponds to TRBD1 (5 bases). With 8 bases removed from V and 5 bases from J, the gap between germline ends came to 15 bases. The germline gives CDR1 MGHRA, CDR2 YSYEKL. This CDR3 has 14 residues. CDR3 DNA sequence: TGCGCCAGCCGCAGGGTGGGGAAAACCGGGGAGCTGTTTTTT. As protein: CASRRVGKTGELFF.

The chain's CDR3 is CASSLGGSTEAFF. CDR3 DNA sequence: TGTGCCAGCAGCTTAGGGGGGAGCACTGAAGCTTTCTTT. The V call is TRBV7-8, the J call TRBJ1-1; D possibly corresponds to TRBD1 (5 bases). The CDR3 loop spans 13 amino acids. Trimming removed 1 base from V and 4 bases from J, with 7 bases in between. Germline V lookup: CDR1 SGHVS, CDR2 FQNEAQ.

The chain links TRBV5-6 to TRBJ1-2, with 7 bases matching TRBD1. The ends lost 2 bases at V and 3 bases at J; junction bases unmatched: 16. CDR1 is SGHDT, CDR2 YYEEEE, per germline. This CDR3 has 18 residues. CDR3 in amino acids: CASSFFLFGSGGDYGYTF. The CDR3 bases are TGTGCCAGCAGCTTTTTTTTGTTTGGTTCAGGGGGAGACTATGGCTACACCTTC.

This clone was seen only once. The V and J genes are TRBV2 and TRBJ1-4; TRBD1 agrees at 10 bases. CDR1 and CDR2 (germline): SNHLY, FYNNEI. The length of the CDR3 is 15 residues. The J segment lost 3 bases and the V segment lost 7 bases, leaving 5 bases of the junction unmatched. Here the CDR3 DNA reads TGTGCCAGCATCAGACAGGGGGCGGCTAATGAAAAACTGTTTTTT. Its protein is CASIRQGAANEKLFF.

This clone was detected only a few times. As DNA, the CDR3 is TGTGCCAGCAGTTCCGACAGGGGCATAAATCAGCCCCAGCATTTT. Protein sequence: CASSSDRGINQPQHF. This chain joins TRBV6-5 and TRBJ1-5, with 8 bases lining up with TRBD1. Germline loops: CDR1 MNHEY, CDR2 SVGAGI. The CDR3 sequence is 15 residues long. V dropped 4 bases and J dropped 4; count of bases not matched to a gene: 6.

The chain combines TRBV14 with TRBJ1-3; weak D call: TRBD1 (6 bases). Germline V gene sequence: CDR1 SGHDN, CDR2 FVKESK. V lost 3 bases and J lost 8, with 17 bases in between. CDR3 size: 15 residues. Here the CDR3 reads CASSQSRGLGDTIYF. DNA for the CDR3: TGTGCCAGCAGCCAGTCCCGGGGGCTCGGGGACACCATATATTTT. The complete variable domain, with remaining parts taken from reference TRBV14 and TRBJ1-3, reads EAGVTQFPSHSVIEKGQTVTLRCDPISGHDNLYWYRRVMGKEIKFLLHFVKESKQDESGMPNNRFLAERTGGTYSTLKVQPAELEDSGVYFCASSQSRGLGDTIYFGEGSWLTVV.

Here the CDR3 reads CASSSSTGFGANVLTF. In DNA, the CDR3 is TGTGCCAGCAGCTCCTCGACAGGGTTTGGGGCCAACGTCCTGACTTTC. The V call is TRBV7-3, the J call TRBJ2-6; 7 bases agree with TRBD1. Germline V lookup: CDR1 SGHTA, CDR2 FQGTGA. V lost 4 bases to trimming and J lost 3 bases; unmatched junction nucleotides: 6. This CDR3 has 16 residues.

The chain couples TRBV4-3 to TRBJ2-4; D call uncertain. V shed 0 bases and J shed 7 bases, with 7 bases lying between them. Looked up from germline, CDR1 is LGHNA and CDR2 is YSLEER. CDR3 length equals 13 residues. CDR3 sequence reads: CASSQEGRNIQYF. The CDR3 DNA sequence: TGCGCCAGCAGCCAAGAAGGGCGGAACATTCAGTACTTC.

The chain uses TRBV6-5 and TRBJ1-5; D is uncertain. CDR3 length: 15 amino acids. V shed 2 bases and J shed 1 base, with 9 bases lying between them. CDR1 is MNHEY, CDR2 SVGAGI, per germline. The CDR3 sequence is CASSYTDGSNQPQHF. The CDR3 coding sequence is TGTGCCAGCAGTTACACGGACGGAAGCAATCAGCCCCAGCATTTT.

The chain recombines TRBV6-2 or TRBV6-3 with TRBJ1-2; 7 nucleotides line up with TRBD1. In germline, CDR1 is MNHEY, CDR2 SVGEGT. J was trimmed by 4 bases and V by 5 bases; bases with no gene match: 7. This CDR3 contains 14 residues. CDR3: CASSSQQGPYGYTF. CDR3 DNA: TGTGCCAGCAGTAGTCAACAGGGGCCCTATGGCTACACCTTC.

The chain couples TRBV19 to TRBJ1-1; TRBD1 is a possible D gene (5 bases). This CDR3 is 15 amino acids long. Germline CDR1 LNHDA, CDR2 SQIVND (reference sequence). V was trimmed by 6 bases and J by 1 base, leaving 15 bases between them. The CDR3 loop reads CASRVSSTGNTEAFF. The CDR3 DNA reads TGTGCCAGTAGGGTGTCTAGTACAGGGAACACTGAAGCTTTCTTT.

This rearrangement joins TRBV5-5 to TRBJ1-4; D not resolved. CDR1 is SGHKS, CDR2 YYEKEE, per germline (reference sequence). The V and J ends lost 2 bases and 4 bases respectively, with 9 bases between them. This CDR3 is 14 amino acids long. The CDR3 loop is CASSFVGFNEKLFF. The CDR3 DNA reads as TGTGCCAGCAGCTTCGTAGGGTTTAATGAAAAACTGTTTTTT.

The V call is TRBV10-3, the J call TRBJ1-5; no clear D. In germline, CDR1 is ENHRY, CDR2 SYGVKD. Trimming cost V 6 bases and J 0 bases, with 9 bases left between them. CDR3 length equals 14 residues. CDR3 in amino acids: CAISPSGSNQPQHF. The DNA of the CDR3 is TGTGCCATCAGCCCCTCCGGTAGCAATCAGCCCCAGCATTTT.

The chain carries TRBV19 and TRBJ1-5, with D perhaps TRBD1 (6 bases). The ends were cut back, 4 bases at V and 6 bases at J, with 16 bases in the middle. Germline values: CDR1 LNHDA, CDR2 SQIVND (reference sequence). The CDR3 has 15 residues. The CDR3 DNA reads as TGTGCCAGTAGTACCCCTCAGGGGCCGGTTCAGCCCCAGCATTTT. Protein product: CASSTPQGPVQPQHF.

The chain recombines TRBV30 with TRBJ2-1, with TRBD2 matching over 8 bases. This CDR3 spans 14 amino acids. V lost 8 bases, J lost 4 bases, and 10 bases stayed unmatched. The V gene's germline CDR1 is GTSNPN and CDR2 SVGIG (reference sequence). The CDR3 DNA follows: TGTGCCAGAGAAGGCGGGGGGTCTTACAATGAGCAGTTCTTC. Residues: CAREGGGSYNEQFF. The full variable domain, rest sourced from reference TRBV30 and TRBJ2-1, is SQTIHQWPATLVQPVGSPLSLECTVEGTSNPNLYWYRQAAGRGLQLLFYSVGIGQISSEVPQNLSASRPQDRQFILSSKKLLLSDSGFYLCAREGGGSYNEQFFGPGTRLTVL.

This chain connects TRBV5-4 to TRBJ1-6; 7 bases line up with TRBD1. With 2 bases clipped from V and 6 bases from J, the junction kept 2 bases outside the gene matches. CDR3 length: 14 residues. Germline V CDR1 and CDR2: SGHNT, YYREEE (reference sequence). The CDR3 loop is CASSFDRVNSPLHF. The CDR3 DNA follows: TGTGCCAGCAGCTTTGACAGGGTTAATTCACCCCTCCACTTT. Full variable domain (rest looked up from reference TRBV5-4 and TRBJ1-6): ETGVTQSPTHLIKTRGQQVTLRCSSQSGHNTVSWYQQALGQGPQFIFQYYREEENGRGNFPPRFSGLQFPNYSSELNVNALELDDSALYLCASSFDRVNSPLHFGNGTRLTVT.

This clone has just one count. V usage is TRBV11-2 and J usage is TRBJ1-6; D gene uncertain. This CDR3 is 16 amino acids long. Trimming removed 8 bases at V and 2 bases at J, with 16 bases between. Germline V gives CDR1 SGHAT, CDR2 FQNNGV. The CDR3: CASAYTRSTYNSPLHF. For the CDR3, the DNA is TGTGCCAGCGCGTATACCCGGTCCACCTATAATTCACCCCTCCACTTT.

The chain is built from TRBV19 and TRBJ1-1; D ambiguous. Between the trimmed V and J ends, which lost 2 bases and 4 bases, there was a span of 5 bases. The CDR3 covers 12 residues. Germline V lookup: CDR1 LNHDA, CDR2 SQIVND (reference sequence). The CDR3 DNA sequence: TGTGCCAGTAGTATAAAGGGCACTGAAGCTTTCTTT. Translated, it gives CASSIKGTEAFF.

This clone has a single count. This rearrangement joins TRBV5-1 to TRBJ2-1; 12 bases match TRBD2. V trimming: 4 bases; J trimming: 0 bases; junction bases outside the gene matches: 8. There are 18 residues in the CDR3. Germline CDR1 is SGHRS and CDR2 is YFSETQ. The CDR3 loop is CASSILAGGPSSYNEQFF. The CDR3, as DNA: TGCGCCAGCAGCATACTAGCGGGGGGCCCCAGCTCCTACAATGAGCAGTTCTTC.

For this clone: This same CDR3 is encoded by further DNA sequences in the sample. V and J are TRBV10-3 and TRBJ2-3; 13 bases line up with TRBD2. The germline gives CDR1 ENHRY, CDR2 SYGVKD. The CDR3 has 15 residues. Trimming removed 5 bases from V and 3 bases from J; junction bases left unmatched: 2. The chain's CDR3 is CAISPGLAGTDTQYF. The CDR3 DNA follows: TGTGCCATCAGTCCGGGACTAGCGGGGACAGATACGCAGTATTTT.

V is TRBV19 and J is TRBJ1-1, with TRBD1 matching over 9 bases. Germline V lookup: CDR1 LNHDA, CDR2 SQIVND (reference sequence). This CDR3 has 15 residues. V dropped 5 bases and J dropped 6; count of bases not matched to a gene: 10. The CDR3 protein is CASSRTGGISSEAFF. CDR3 coding DNA: TGTGCCAGTAGTCGTACAGGGGGCATTTCGTCTGAAGCTTTCTTT. Supplemented by reference TRBV19 and TRBJ1-1, the full variable domain reads DGGITQSPKYLFRKEGQNVTLSCEQNLNHDAMYWYRQDPGQGLRLIYYSQIVNDFQKGDIAEGYSVSREKKESFPLTVTSAQKNPTAFYLCASSRTGGISSEAFFGQGTRLTVV.

V is TRBV28 and J is TRBJ1-2; D call uncertain. This CDR3 contains 12 residues. Trimming removed 3 bases at V and 8 bases at J, with 10 bases between. Germline lookup yields CDR1 MDHEN and CDR2 SYDVKM. The CDR3 loop is CASSLPGYGYTF. The CDR3 coding sequence is TGTGCCAGCAGTTTGCCCGGGTACGGCTACACCTTC.

The V gene is TRBV7-9, the J gene TRBJ1-4; possibly TRBD1 for D (6 bases). The CDR3 runs 15 residues. The germline gives CDR1 SEHNR, CDR2 FQNEAQ (reference sequence). V shed 5 bases and J shed 3 bases, with 13 bases lying between them. CDR3 amino acids: CASSTSTGSNEKLFF. DNA for the CDR3: TGTGCCAGCAGCACCTCGACAGGTTCTAATGAAAAACTGTTTTTT.

J is TRBJ1-6 and V is TRBV4-2; 8 bases are shared with TRBD1. Germline CDR1 and CDR2: LGHNA and YNFKEQ. The trim removed 3 bases at V and 9 bases at J, leaving 7 bases unmatched. This CDR3 region has 15 residues. The chain's CDR3 is CASSQDRAGRSPLHF. CDR3 coding DNA: TGTGCCAGCAGCCAGGACAGGGCCGGGCGTTCACCCCTCCACTTT.

J is TRBJ1-5 and V is TRBV4-1; 9 positions match TRBD1. The CDR3 has 16 residues. Germline CDR1 and CDR2: MGHRA and YSYEKL. V was clipped by 4 bases and J by 0 bases; unmatched bases: 4. The CDR3, as DNA: TGCGCCAGCAGCCGAGACAGGGGGTATAGCAATCAGCCCCAGCATTTT. This translates into CASSRDRGYSNQPQHF.

The chain couples TRBV14 to TRBJ1-4; D unclear. The CDR3 runs to 15 residues. Germline CDR1 is SGHDN and CDR2 is FVKESK. V was clipped by 0 bases and J by 0 bases, with 5 bases between them. The DNA of the CDR3 is TGTGCCAGCAGCCAAGACCTTGCAACTAATGAAAAACTGTTTTTT. Translating it yields CASSQDLATNEKLFF.

The V gene is TRBV7-9, the J gene TRBJ2-6, with D uncertain. Germline V gene data show CDR1 as SEHNR and CDR2 as FQNEAQ (reference sequence). This CDR3 is built from 14 residues. The V and J ends lost 5 bases and 0 bases respectively, with 5 bases between them. The CDR3 DNA reads TGTGCCAGCAGCCGATCCTCTGGGGCCAACGTCCTGACTTTC. This gives the protein CASSRSSGANVLTF.